The 25 T cell receptor beta chains presented below share a single source sample, sequenced in a study of T cell responses to AZD1222 COVID-19 vaccine. The data were produced by immunoSEQ multiplex PCR, yet TCRdb's version contains in-frame clones alone and is incomplete. The sample has about 75,000 clones, about nine tenths seen once. The sample in question was peripheral blood, obtained 28 days after the second AZD1222 dose. Receptor source: an adult who received the AZD1222 COVID-19 vaccine.

The J gene is TRBJ1-1, the V gene TRBV3-1 (or the pseudogene TRBV3-2), with D maybe TRBD1 (6 bases). The CDR3 length is 12 residues. V was shortened by 6 bases and J by 1 base, with 6 bases between the two germline ends. The germline V gene encodes CDR1 LGHDT and CDR2 YNNKEL (reference sequence). Here the CDR3 reads CASRTGNTEAFF. The CDR3 region has the DNA TGTGCCAGCAGGACAGGGAACACTGAAGCTTTCTTT.

In regard to this clone: The junction differs from germline at one of its ends, possibly a read error. This chain connects TRBV6-1 to TRBJ1-2; 10 bases map to TRBD1. The CDR3 spans 14 residues. CDR1 and CDR2 from the germline V gene are MNHNS and SASEGT. The CDR3 coding sequence is TGTGCCAGCAGGGAAGACAGGGGGCGGAACGGCTACACCTTC. Translation gives CASREDRGRNGYTF.

The rearrangement links TRBV7-9 to TRBJ1-1, with D uncertain. V lost 0 bases, J lost 5 bases, and 4 bases lay in between. This CDR3 spans 12 amino acids. In germline, CDR1 is SEHNR, CDR2 FQNEAQ (reference sequence). CDR3 loop: CASSLATTEAFF. DNA of the CDR3: TGTGCCAGCAGCTTAGCAACAACTGAAGCTTTCTTT. Filled out from reference TRBV7-9 and TRBJ1-1, the complete variable domain reads DTGVSQNPRHKITKRGQNVTFRCDPISEHNRLYWYRQTLGQGPEFLTYFQNEAQLEKSRLLSDRFSAERPKGSFSTLEIQRTEQGDSAMYLCASSLATTEAFFGQGTRLTVV.

The chain is built from TRBV19 and TRBJ1-2, with 7 bases aligning to TRBD1. The junction had 14 bases not matched to a gene; V was cut back by 5 bases and J by 5 bases. Germline loops: CDR1 LNHDA, CDR2 SQIVND (reference sequence). The CDR3 spans 16 residues. This chain's CDR3 is CASSSHLRQGMYGYTF. Written as DNA, the CDR3 is TGTGCCAGTAGTTCACACTTACGACAGGGAATGTATGGCTACACCTTC. Using reference TRBV19 and TRBJ1-2 for the parts outside the CDR3, the full variable domain is DGGITQSPKYLFRKEGQNVTLSCEQNLNHDAMYWYRQDPGQGLRLIYYSQIVNDFQKGDIAEGYSVSREKKESFPLTVTSAQKNPTAFYLCASSSHLRQGMYGYTFGSGTRLTVV.

The chain carries TRBV27 and TRBJ1-4, with D possibly TRBD1 on 6 matching bases. Germline lookup yields CDR1 MNHEY and CDR2 SMNVEV (reference sequence). V gave up 6 bases and J gave up 8 bases, with 16 bases separating them. The CDR3 covers 14 residues. CDR3 sequence reads: CASSPLRGQEKLFF. The CDR3 nucleotides read TGTGCCAGCAGCCCTCTCCGGGGGCAGGAAAAACTGTTTTTT.

CDR3 nucleotides: TGTGCCTGTCATAGGACAGGACTACATGAAAAACTGTTTTTT. Residues: CACHRTGLHEKLFF. The chain carries TRBV30 and TRBJ1-4; 7 bases are shared with TRBD1. Germline CDR1 is GTSNPN and CDR2 is SVGIG (reference sequence). This CDR3 is built from 14 residues. J gave up 6 bases and V 6 bases, and 10 bases lay outside the gene matches.

This chain connects TRBV7-2 to TRBJ1-2, with 8 bases lining up with TRBD1. V shed 5 bases, J shed 3 bases, and the junction held 2 bases outside the gene matches. Germline V gene data show CDR1 as SGHTA and CDR2 as FQGNSA. This CDR3 is built from 13 residues. Written as DNA, the CDR3 is TGTGCCAGCAGCCCGGACAGGGACTATGGCTACACCTTC. Its translation is CASSPDRDYGYTF.

This clone was seen a few times. V gene TRBV30 combines with J gene TRBJ1-6; D not certain. V lost 2 bases and J lost 0, with 5 bases in between. CDR1 is GTSNPN and CDR2 is SVGIG in the germline V gene (reference sequence). The CDR3 is made up of 14 amino acids. CDR3 nucleotides: TGTGCCTGGAGTTCAGGCTCCTATAATTCACCCCTCCACTTT. Translation gives CAWSSGSYNSPLHF.

The chain joins TRBV23-1 to TRBJ1-2; perhaps TRBD1 as D (5 bases). TRBV23-1 belongs to the ORF category, with a function that is uncertain. The CDR3 covers 15 residues. V lost 8 bases to trimming and J lost 0 bases, with 16 bases between them. CDR3: CASPDGTPANYGYTF. The DNA for the CDR3 is TGCGCCAGCCCGGATGGGACTCCAGCTAACTATGGCTACACCTTC.

The chain uses TRBV19 and TRBJ1-1; D remains ambiguous. Germline assignment: CDR1 LNHDA and CDR2 SQIVND (reference sequence). Trimming shortened V by 9 bases and J by 7 bases, and 12 bases separated the two germline ends. The CDR3 is made up of 11 amino acids. CDR3 sequence: CASSTGSEAFF. CDR3 DNA sequence: TGTGCCAGCAGCACCGGGAGTGAAGCTTTCTTT.

The V call is TRBV27, the J call TRBJ1-4; D not certain. Germline V gene data show CDR1 as MNHEY and CDR2 as SMNVEV (reference sequence). Trimming shortened V by 3 bases and J by 0 bases, and 8 bases separated the two germline ends. This CDR3 is built from 15 residues. In nucleotides, the CDR3 is TGTGCCAGCAGTTTGGCGGATGCAACTAATGAAAAACTGTTTTTT. The encoded protein is CASSLADATNEKLFF.

A single count supports this clone. The chain combines TRBV5-6 with TRBJ1-2; possible D gene TRBD1, 6 bases. CDR1 SGHDT and CDR2 YYEEEE come from the germline V gene. Trimming took 4 bases from V and 8 from J, leaving 18 bases between them. There are 14 residues in the CDR3. The CDR3, as DNA: TGTGCCAGCAGCGTTTACTCGGGGGGCTTGGGCTACACCTTC. It specifies CASSVYSGGLGYTF.

The sample holds one count of this clone. J is TRBJ1-1 and V is TRBV6-4; possible D gene TRBD1, 6 bases. CDR3 length: 13 amino acids. The germline gives CDR1 MRHNA, CDR2 SNTAGT. Trimming shortened V by 4 bases and J by 3 bases, and 9 bases separated the two germline ends. CDR3 in DNA: TGTGCCAGCAGTGTTTCAGGGGACACTGAAGCTTTCTTT. It is translated as CASSVSGDTEAFF.

The gene calls are TRBV2 and TRBJ2-3; D not resolved. The CDR3 has 12 residues. Trimming stripped 3 bases from V and 6 bases from J, with 7 bases between. Germline assignment: CDR1 SNHLY and CDR2 FYNNEI. This CDR3 reads CASSEDLDTQYF. DNA of the CDR3: TGTGCCAGCAGTGAGGACCTCGATACGCAGTATTTT.

V usage is TRBV18 and J usage is TRBJ1-3; D remains unclear. Trimming took off 1 base at V and 3 bases at J, with 13 bases between the two ends. The CDR3 runs to 16 residues. Germline CDR1 KGHSH, CDR2 LQKENI. The CDR3 region has the DNA TGTGCCAGCTCACCACTAGCGACACGGATTGGAAACACCATATATTTT. Translated: CASSPLATRIGNTIYF.

A single count supports this clone. The rearrangement links TRBV5-6 to TRBJ1-6, with 7 bases lining up with TRBD1. After removal of 1 base from V and 7 bases from J, the junction contained 5 bases not matched to a gene. CDR3 length: 15 amino acids. Germline CDR1 reads SGHDT; CDR2 reads YYEEEE. The CDR3: CASSLYVTGNSPLHF. For the CDR3, the DNA is TGTGCCAGCAGCTTGTATGTGACAGGGAATTCACCCCTCCACTTT.

This chain links TRBV11-2 with TRBJ2-3; the D gene is possibly TRBD1 (7 bases). The germline V gene has CDR1 SGHAT and CDR2 FQNNGV. The ends were cut back, 0 bases at V and 2 bases at J, with 24 bases in the middle. The CDR3 extends over 20 amino acids. In DNA, the CDR3 is TGTGCCAGCAGCTTAGATCCCCAACACACACAGGGGAGGTACACAGATACGCAGTATTTT. Translating it yields CASSLDPQHTQGRYTDTQYF.

The CDR3 spells CSVGQSRQPQHF. For the CDR3, the DNA is TGCAGCGTCGGACAGAGCAGGCAGCCCCAGCATTTT. The genes are TRBV29-1 and TRBJ1-5; D is perhaps TRBD1 (6 bases). Deletions cut 6 bases from V and 7 bases from J, with 13 bases between. CDR3 size: 12 residues. CDR1 is SQVTM and CDR2 is ANQGSEA in the germline V gene. Full variable domain (missing parts from reference TRBV29-1 and TRBJ1-5): SAVISQKPSRDICQRGTSLTIQCQVDSQVTMMFWYRQQPGQSLTLIATANQGSEATYESGFVIDKFPISRPNLTFSTLTVSNMSPEDSSIYLCSVGQSRQPQHFGDGTRLSIL.

The gene calls are TRBV6-5 and TRBJ2-5, with D uncertain. Germline lookup yields CDR1 MNHEY and CDR2 SVGAGI. The CDR3 spans 13 residues. The V and J ends lost 8 bases and 0 bases respectively, with 10 bases between them. This CDR3 is CASGLPYQETQYF. The CDR3 nucleotides are TGTGCCAGCGGGCTGCCGTACCAAGAGACCCAGTACTTC.

The chain carries TRBV30 and TRBJ2-7; 9 nucleotides line up with TRBD1. Germline V gene lookup returns CDR1 GTSNPN and CDR2 SVGIG (reference sequence). This CDR3 has 14 residues. V trimming: 4 bases; J trimming: 3 bases; junction bases outside the gene matches: 7. CDR3 bases: TGTGCCTGGAATGCGGGACAGGGACTCTACGAGCAGTACTTC. Its protein is CAWNAGQGLYEQYF.

The chain combines TRBV7-2 with TRBJ2-3; 15 bases align to TRBD2. Germline CDR1 and CDR2: SGHTA and FQGNSA. V lost 4 bases and J lost 4; bases outside the gene matches: 3. There are 16 residues in the CDR3. The CDR3: CASSSGLAGGSDTQYF. The CDR3 DNA reads as TGTGCCAGCAGCTCTGGACTAGCGGGGGGGTCAGATACGCAGTATTTT.

The chain employs TRBV19 and TRBJ2-3, with D tentatively TRBD1 or TRBD2 (5 bases each). This CDR3 spans 13 amino acids. Germline V lookup: CDR1 LNHDA, CDR2 SQIVND (reference sequence). Trimming shortened V by 7 bases and J by 2 bases, and 10 bases separated the two germline ends. The CDR3 coding sequence is TGTGCCAGTACTCCCGGGGCCACAGATACGCAGTATTTT. It is translated as CASTPGATDTQYF.

This chain uses TRBV18 with TRBJ1-1; D unresolved. In germline, CDR1 is KGHSH, CDR2 LQKENI. With 2 bases removed from V and 1 base from J, the gap between germline ends came to 14 bases. This CDR3 contains 16 residues. As DNA, the CDR3 is TGTGCCAGCTCACCAACAGCGCCCACTGGGAACACTGAAGCTTTCTTT. Its translation: CASSPTAPTGNTEAFF.

This chain uses TRBV14 with TRBJ2-5; D remains ambiguous. CDR1 and CDR2 from the germline V gene are SGHDN and FVKESK. The CDR3 extends over 16 amino acids. V was pared by 3 bases and J by 5 bases, with 19 bases between. The CDR3 loop reads CASSHRATAGWETQYF. The CDR3 DNA reads as TGTGCCAGCAGCCATAGGGCCACCGCCGGGTGGGAGACCCAGTACTTC.

The chain uses TRBV30 and TRBJ1-6; 8 bases are a match to TRBD1. Germline V gene data show CDR1 as GTSNPN and CDR2 as SVGIG (reference sequence). Losses at the gene ends were 2 bases for V and 11 bases for J; bases not matched to a gene: 11. CDR3 size: 15 residues. DNA of the CDR3: TGTGCCTGGAGTCCCTTGACAGGGGTTTCGCCACCCCTCCACTTT. It codes for CAWSPLTGVSPPLHF. The full variable domain, completed using reference TRBV30 and TRBJ1-6, is SQTIHQWPATLVQPVGSPLSLECTVEGTSNPNLYWYRQAAGRGLQLLFYSVGIGQISSEVPQNLSASRPQDRQFILSSKKLLLSDSGFYLCAWSPLTGVSPPLHFGNGTRLTVT.